This TCR beta chain originates from a study of blood T cell repertoires in COVID-19. Study background: Sites across the United States, Italy and Spain contributed samples from acute and convalescent COVID-19. The cDNA or gDNA used as material had been derived from T cells, B-cell-depleted T cells, or PBMCs.

In the authors' workflow: For nucleated cells, counts were estimated from reference gene primer amplification. Profiled with immunoSEQ multiplex PCR; TCRdb holds only in-frame clones, not every one. V and J calls and clone size are those listed in that table; D and trimming were worked out from the DNA. This sample has roughly 200,000 clones, with almost 90% found just once. The length of the CDR3 is 15 residues. Germline-derived CDR1 and CDR2 are SQVTM and ANQGSEA. V lost 7 bases to trimming and J lost 2 bases; unmatched junction nucleotides: 14. The chain carries TRBV29-1 and TRBJ2-7; 7 bases are shared with TRBD1. This receptor was identified in a man between 18 and 35 years old with active or convalescent COVID-19. Material: peripheral blood. The CDR3 protein is CSARGDSKNPYEQYF. The CDR3 DNA sequence: TGCAGCGCCCGAGGGGACAGCAAGAACCCCTACGAGCAGTACTTC.